This T cell receptor (beta chain) was captured in a study of blood T cell repertoires in COVID-19. In terms of age and location, participants ranged from roughly 18 to 100 years and lived in about 25 US areas. Clinical history reported by participants formed the basis on which cohorts were assigned. This CDR3 comprises 13 residues. Looked up from germline, CDR1 is MGHDK and CDR2 is SYGVNS. The V end lost 2 bases, the J end lost 4 bases, and 8 bases lay between the germline ends. As processed by the authors: Nucleated cell counts were estimated from reference gene primer amplification. This table comes from immunoSEQ multiplex PCR, and its TCRdb copy is limited to in-frame clones, with some not included. D and trimming come from the DNA, and the V and J calls and clone size come from that table. The profile shows about 64,000 clones, more than 55% of them singletons.

The gene calls are TRBV25-1 and TRBJ1-2; a weak D match, TRBD1 (5 bases). Sequencing used PBMCs or T cells enriched from blood (not recorded which). The clonotype comes from a woman aged 55 to 70 who had been exposed to COVID-19. CDR3 residues: CASSEPGSYGYTF. As DNA, the CDR3 is TGTGCCAGCAGTGAACCAGGGTCCTATGGCTACACCTTC.